Here is one T cell receptor beta chain with its context. Per the study methods: The assay estimated nucleated cells by amplifying reference gene primers. Data came from immunoSEQ multiplex PCR; TCRdb stores just in-frame clones and leaves some out. V, J and clone size were drawn from that table, and D and trimming were deduced from the DNA. The sample lists roughly 250,000 clones, 80% to 90% seen once, with around 0.98% in the top ten. This CDR3 contains 16 residues. Germline V gene lookup returns CDR1 SGHRS and CDR2 YFSETQ. Trimming took 3 bases from V and 0 from J; bases not matched to a gene: 3. This sample was included in a study of blood T cell repertoires in COVID-19. Study information: Sites in the United States, Italy and Spain provided acute and convalescent COVID-19 samples. The analysed material was cDNA or gDNA that came from T cells, B-cell-depleted T cells, or PBMCs.

The TCR originated in a man in his forties with acute or convalescent COVID-19. V usage is TRBV5-1 and J usage is TRBJ2-3, with TRBD2 matching 11 bases. The sample was peripheral blood. The CDR3 reads CASSYRTSGSTDTQYF. The CDR3 DNA sequence: TGCGCCAGCAGCTACAGGACTAGCGGGAGCACAGATACGCAGTATTTT.